These 27 T cell receptor beta chains were sequenced from one sample in a study of a mutant IDH1 vaccine in newly diagnosed glioma. Profiling relied on immunoSEQ multiplex PCR, and the TCRdb table lists in-frame clones only, not all of them. The data show 12,000 to 15,000 clones, approximately 90% seen once. The time point is: baseline, week 1 (first vaccination visit). Regarding treatment: pre-vaccination baseline after standard-of-care therapy. The starting material was PBMCs, obtained from a glioma patient treated with radiotherapy, temozolomide or both. The origin of the receptors is a woman aged 40 to 50 with glioma. Some clones in this sample may be carry-over from other donors' samples.

This rearrangement joins TRBV28 to TRBJ2-7, with D maybe TRBD1 (5 bases). The germline V gene has CDR1 MDHEN and CDR2 SYDVKM. This CDR3 spans 14 amino acids. The V gene lost 8 bases and the J gene lost 1 base, with 15 bases spanning the gap. The CDR3 loop reads CASDGADSSYEQYF. The CDR3 DNA reads as TGTGCCAGCGATGGGGCAGACAGTTCCTACGAGCAGTACTTC.

The chain recombines TRBV4-1 with TRBJ2-4; TRBD2 might be the D (6 bases). V was trimmed by 0 bases and J by 8 bases, leaving 14 bases between them. The germline gives CDR1 MGHRA, CDR2 YSYEKL. The CDR3 runs 15 residues. The CDR3 coding sequence is TGCGCCAGCAGCCAAGAAGGAGGGTCGCGGGACATTCAGTACTTC. Its translation is CASSQEGGSRDIQYF.

This chain connects TRBV6-6 to TRBJ1-2; 7 bases line up with TRBD1. Germline CDR1 is MNHNY and CDR2 is SVGAGI (reference sequence). This CDR3 has 14 amino acids. V gave up 2 bases and J gave up 10 bases; unmatched junction bases: 10. Here the CDR3 DNA reads TGTGCCAGCAGTTACGGGGGGACAGATAAACTCTACACCTTC. Translation: CASSYGGTDKLYTF.

This clone appeared once. The chain recombines TRBV6-1 with TRBJ1-5; 7 bases agree with TRBD1. CDR3 length: 15 amino acids. The germline V gene encodes CDR1 MNHNS and CDR2 SASEGT. J gave up 5 bases and V 4 bases, and 8 bases lay outside the gene matches. The CDR3 DNA is TGTGCCAGCAGTGCCCCCCGGGACAGCTATCAGCCCCAGCATTTT. Translated, it gives CASSAPRDSYQPQHF.

This clone has only one observation. This rearrangement joins TRBV2 to TRBJ1-2, with a weak D call TRBD1 (6 bases). The CDR3 is made up of 17 amino acids. Germline V gene data show CDR1 as SNHLY and CDR2 as FYNNEI. With 1 base removed from V and 4 bases from J, the gap between germline ends came to 19 bases. The CDR3: CASSEGQGTIPLYGYTF. The CDR3 region has the DNA TGTGCCAGCAGTGAAGGTCAGGGGACCATACCACTCTATGGCTACACCTTC.

The chain uses TRBV27 and TRBJ2-7; no clear D gene. This CDR3 is built from 15 residues. Per germline, CDR1 MNHEY and CDR2 SMNVEV (reference sequence). V was cut by 5 bases and J by 6 bases, with 20 bases left in between. CDR3 DNA sequence: TGTGCCAGCAGTCAAGGGCCGGTGCCGGCGACCGAGCAGTACTTC. It encodes CASSQGPVPATEQYF.

This rearrangement joins TRBV7-3 to TRBJ2-3; 11 nucleotides match TRBD2. The CDR3 sequence is 15 residues long. Losses at the gene ends were 6 bases for V and 4 bases for J; bases not matched to a gene: 6. The germline CDR1 and CDR2 sequences are SGHTA and FQGTGA. This CDR3 is CASSLLAGVADTQYF. The CDR3 bases are TGTGCCAGCAGTTTACTAGCGGGAGTTGCAGATACGCAGTATTTT. Full variable domain (remainder filled in from reference TRBV7-3 and TRBJ2-3): GAGVSQTPSNKVTEKGKYVELRCDPISGHTALYWYRQSLGQGPEFLIYFQGTGAADDSGLPNDRFFAVRPEGSVSTLKIQRTERGDSAVYLCASSLLAGVADTQYFGPGTRLTVL.

The V call is TRBV29-1, the J call TRBJ1-2; D is ambiguous. Germline CDR1 is SQVTM and CDR2 is ANQGSEA. This CDR3 spans 11 amino acids. With 1 base removed from V and 8 bases from J, the gap between germline ends came to 8 bases. For the CDR3, the DNA is TGCAGCGTTGAAGGGCAGAGGGGCTACACCTTC. The encoded protein is CSVEGQRGYTF.

CDR3 sequence reads: CASSLAGIPDEQYF. The CDR3 DNA reads TGTGCCAGCAGCTTAGCCGGGATTCCGGACGAGCAGTACTTC. V is TRBV7-9 and J is TRBJ2-7; TRBD2 is a possible D gene (5 bases). Germline V gene sequence: CDR1 SEHNR, CDR2 FQNEAQ (reference sequence). This CDR3 has 14 residues. The V end was cut by 0 bases, the J end by 5 bases, with 11 bases between. Full variable domain (rest looked up from reference TRBV7-9 and TRBJ2-7): DTGVSQNPRHKITKRGQNVTFRCDPISEHNRLYWYRQTLGQGPEFLTYFQNEAQLEKSRLLSDRFSAERPKGSFSTLEIQRTEQGDSAMYLCASSLAGIPDEQYFGPGTRLTVT.

J is TRBJ1-2 and V is TRBV7-9; 8 nucleotides line up with TRBD1. The CDR3 sequence is 15 residues long. Trimming at V came to 4 bases and at J to 6 bases, leaving 10 bases not matched to a gene. Per germline, CDR1 SEHNR and CDR2 FQNEAQ (reference sequence). CDR3 DNA: TGTGCCAGCAGCTACGTCCAGGGGGCGTCGGATGGCTACACCTTC. As protein: CASSYVQGASDGYTF.

V gene TRBV19 combines with J gene TRBJ1-1, with D perhaps matching TRBD1 (5 bases). This CDR3 is built from 15 residues. Deletions cut 4 bases from V and 2 bases from J, with 14 bases between. Germline V gene sequence: CDR1 LNHDA, CDR2 SQIVND (reference sequence). CDR3 sequence: CASSTLGGGNTEAFF. The CDR3 nucleotides read TGTGCCAGTAGTACCTTGGGGGGTGGCAACACTGAAGCTTTCTTT. Drawing the rest from reference TRBV19 and TRBJ1-1, the complete variable domain is DGGITQSPKYLFRKEGQNVTLSCEQNLNHDAMYWYRQDPGQGLRLIYYSQIVNDFQKGDIAEGYSVSREKKESFPLTVTSAQKNPTAFYLCASSTLGGGNTEAFFGQGTRLTVV.

The chain uses TRBV6-5 and TRBJ1-4; D gene unclear. CDR1 and CDR2 (germline): MNHEY, SVGAGI. Trimming stripped 6 bases from V and 3 bases from J, with 5 bases between. CDR3 length: 12 residues. The CDR3 is CASRGPNEKLFF. The DNA of the CDR3 is TGTGCCAGCAGAGGGCCTAATGAAAAACTGTTTTTT.

CDR3: CASSTATGYGYTF. The CDR3 DNA reads TGTGCCAGCAGTACCGCCACAGGGTATGGCTACACCTTC. The chain uses TRBV28 and TRBJ1-2; weak D call: TRBD1 (6 bases). The CDR3 loop spans 13 amino acids. Trimming stripped 5 bases from V and 5 bases from J, with 12 bases between. Looked up from germline, CDR1 is MDHEN and CDR2 is SYDVKM.

V is TRBV28 and J is TRBJ2-7, with D perhaps TRBD2 (5 bases). The CDR3 spans 17 residues. Per germline, CDR1 MDHEN and CDR2 SYDVKM. Trimming shortened V by 3 bases and J by 0 bases, and 18 bases separated the two germline ends. The CDR3 protein is CASSFHLAAVDSYEQYF. The CDR3 DNA is TGTGCCAGCAGTTTCCACCTAGCAGCCGTAGACTCCTACGAGCAGTACTTC.

A remark on this clone: The same CDR3 arises from other DNA sequences in this sample as well. This chain links TRBV6-6 with TRBJ1-1; 9 nucleotides align to TRBD1. Germline V lookup: CDR1 MNHNY, CDR2 SVGAGI (reference sequence). V shed 8 bases, J shed 2 bases, and the junction held 12 bases outside the gene matches. The CDR3 is 16 residues long. This chain's CDR3 is CASHIPGQGSNTEAFF. CDR3 in DNA: TGTGCCAGCCACATACCGGGACAGGGATCCAACACTGAAGCTTTCTTT.

Concerning this clone itself: The germline gene is not matched at one end of the junction; a read error may be the cause. The chain is built from TRBV7-7 and TRBJ2-5, with D possibly TRBD1 on 6 matching bases. This CDR3 is built from 14 residues. Germline V gives CDR1 SSHAT, CDR2 FNYEAQ (reference sequence). This CDR3 reads CASSPTGRGETQYF. Here the CDR3 DNA reads TGTGCTAGCAGCCCTACAGGGAGAGGAGAGACCCAGTACTTC. The entire variable domain, with the rest obtained from reference TRBV7-7 and TRBJ2-5, is as follows: GAGVSQSPRYKVTKRGQDVTLRCDPISSHATLYWYQQALGQGPEFLTYFNYEAQPDKSGLPSDRFSAERPEGSISTLTIQRTEQRDSAMYRCASSPTGRGETQYFGPGTRLLVL.

The V gene is TRBV7-8, the J gene TRBJ2-5; 15 nucleotides agree with TRBD2. Germline CDR1 is SGHVS and CDR2 is FQNEAQ. V lost 0 bases, J lost 9 bases, and 11 bases stayed unmatched. The CDR3 spans 18 residues. This CDR3 is CASSLAVSSGLAGGSQYF. The DNA for the CDR3 is TGTGCCAGCAGCTTAGCGGTTTCCTCGGGACTAGCGGGGGGTTCCCAGTACTTC.

This chain joins TRBV7-8 and TRBJ1-1; D perhaps matches TRBD1 (6 bases). CDR1 and CDR2 from the germline V gene are SGHVS and FQNEAQ. V lost 2 bases, J lost 10 bases, and 17 bases lay in between. The CDR3 runs to 14 residues. Here the CDR3 DNA reads TGTGCCAGCAGCTTACGGACAGACCCCGGGGGAGCTTTCTTT. This codes for CASSLRTDPGGAFF.

This chain joins TRBV6-5 and TRBJ2-7, with D perhaps assigned TRBD1 or TRBD2 (6 bases each). Trimming removed 4 bases at V and 5 bases at J, with 18 bases between. The germline CDR1 and CDR2 sequences are MNHEY and SVGAGI. There are 15 residues in the CDR3. In DNA form, the CDR3 reads TGTGCCAGCAGTTCCCGGGGGCGCCTGATCCACGAGCAGTACTTC. It specifies CASSSRGRLIHEQYF.

The CDR3 sequence is CASKTRGQYNEQFF. In DNA, the CDR3 is TGTGCCAGCAAGACCCGGGGCCAATACAATGAGCAGTTCTTC. The J gene is TRBJ2-1, the V gene TRBV2, with D tentatively TRBD1 or TRBD2 (5 bases each). The V gene's germline CDR1 is SNHLY and CDR2 FYNNEI. The CDR3 is 14 residues long. Trimming took 7 bases from V and 4 from J, leaving 14 bases between them. The full variable domain, completed using reference TRBV2 and TRBJ2-1, is EPEVTQTPSHQVTQMGQEVILRCVPISNHLYFYWYRQILGQKVEFLVSFYNNEISEKSEIFDDQFSVERPDGSNFTLKIRSTKLEDSAMYFCASKTRGQYNEQFFGPGTRLTVL.

The gene calls are TRBV5-6 and TRBJ2-6; D remains ambiguous. V lost 4 bases, J lost 1 base, and 15 bases lay in between. This CDR3 region has 17 residues. From germline, CDR1 is SGHDT and CDR2 YYEEEE. CDR3 protein: CASSPTLDKSGANVLTF. For the CDR3, the DNA is TGTGCCAGCAGCCCGACTCTTGACAAATCTGGGGCCAACGTCCTGACTTTC.

The J gene is TRBJ1-5, the V gene TRBV4-2; no clear D. CDR1 and CDR2 (germline): LGHNA, YNFKEQ. Trimming pared 2 bases from V and 1 base from J, leaving 9 bases between. The CDR3 is made up of 15 amino acids. The CDR3 protein is CASSQYITSNQPQHF. The DNA for the CDR3 is TGTGCCAGCAGCCAATATATCACGAGCAATCAGCCCCAGCATTTT.

The chain uses TRBV7-9 and TRBJ2-1, with 8 bases that match TRBD1. This CDR3 is 19 amino acids long. Looked up from germline, CDR1 is SEHNR and CDR2 is FQNEAQ (reference sequence). V was pared by 0 bases and J by 3 bases, with 13 bases of the junction left unmatched. The CDR3 loop is CASSLAKLTGGRGYNEQFF. As DNA, the CDR3 is TGTGCCAGCAGCTTAGCCAAACTAACAGGGGGGCGAGGCTACAATGAGCAGTTCTTC.

This CDR3 reads CSARGLQGAFF. The CDR3 DNA sequence: TGCAGTGCTAGAGGGCTCCAGGGAGCTTTCTTT. The V and J genes are TRBV20-1 and TRBJ1-1, with D perhaps matching TRBD1 (5 bases). Deletions cut 1 base from V and 10 bases from J, with 10 bases between. Germline-derived CDR1 and CDR2 are DFQATT and SNEGSKA (reference sequence). This CDR3 spans 11 amino acids.

The chain combines TRBV2 with TRBJ1-1, with D possibly being TRBD1 (5 bases). Looked up from germline, CDR1 is SNHLY and CDR2 is FYNNEI. This CDR3 has 15 amino acids. Trimming removed 6 bases at V and 0 bases at J, with 14 bases between. The DNA of the CDR3 is TGTGCCAGCAGGGGTACAGGAAGAATGAACACTGAAGCTTTCTTT. Protein: CASRGTGRMNTEAFF.

V is TRBV6-1 and J is TRBJ2-4; D gene unclear. The germline V gene encodes CDR1 MNHNS and CDR2 SASEGT. Between the trimmed V and J ends, which lost 4 bases and 6 bases, there was a span of 16 bases. This CDR3 is 15 amino acids long. CDR3 coding DNA: TGTGCCAGCAGTGGGGAAATACACGCCCCAAACATTCAGTACTTC. It is translated as CASSGEIHAPNIQYF.

This chain links TRBV7-2 with TRBJ1-5; D ambiguous. Germline V gives CDR1 SGHTA, CDR2 FQGNSA. V was clipped by 5 bases and J by 7 bases, with 18 bases between them. This CDR3 is 15 amino acids long. CDR3 DNA: TGTGCCAGCAGCCTATTGGGCGGGTTCACCCAGCCCCAGCATTTT. It yields the protein CASSLLGGFTQPQHF.